This T cell receptor beta chain was obtained from a study of OX40 agonist ivuxolimab in advanced cancers. The method was immunoSEQ multiplex PCR; TCRdb's version includes in-frame clones alone and lacks a portion of them. The sample shows 35,000 to 55,000 clones, around nine tenths of them seen only once. Anyone with autoimmune disease history or systemic immunosuppression was excluded. Samples of blood were obtained at baseline, on cycle 4 day 1, and on cycle 7 day 1. The J segment lost 6 bases and the V segment lost 6 bases, leaving 8 bases of the junction unmatched. The CDR3 has 16 amino acids. Looked up from germline, CDR1 is MDHEN and CDR2 is SYDVKM.

The J gene is TRBJ2-1, the V gene TRBV28, with 13 bases lining up with TRBD2. The sequenced sample was CD4+ or CD8+ T cells sorted from blood, obtained in a trial of the OX40 agonist ivuxolimab. This receptor was taken from an adult with an advanced solid tumor such as melanoma, head and neck, liver or kidney cancer. CDR3 nucleotide sequence: TGTGCCAGCAGAGATACTAGCGGGAGGGCCTTCAATGAGCAGTTCTTC. It specifies CASRDTSGRAFNEQFF.